These 30 T cell receptor beta chains were all obtained from the same sample, sequenced in a study of T cells in Graves' hyperthyroidism and ophthalmopathy. Amplification of TCR beta CDR3 regions was performed using RNA transcripts as template. During a first-round RT-PCR of the TCR CDR3, the HTBI primer set was used. TCRdb redid the calling of the multiplex PCR reads with MiXCR, one entry per CDR3 protein. Of just over 550,000 distinct CDR3 sequences in the sample, about half are singletons; the top ten hold just under 8.5%. Sequencing was performed on peripheral blood or thyroid tissue (not recorded which). The receptors derive from a young woman with Graves' hyperthyroidism.

The V gene is TRBV25-1, the J gene TRBJ1-2; tentatively, D is TRBD1 (6 bases). The CDR3 length is 13 residues. From germline, CDR1 is MGHDK and CDR2 SYGVNS. The chain's CDR3 is CARDQGSVYGYTF. The CDR3, as DNA: TGTGCTAGAGATCAGGGGAGCGTCTATGGCTACACCTTC.

This sequence joins TRBV20-1 and TRBJ2-7; 7 nucleotides align to TRBD1. The trim removed 1 base at V and 5 bases at J, leaving 2 bases unmatched. The CDR3 has 12 residues. The V gene's germline CDR1 is DFQATT and CDR2 SNEGSKA (reference sequence). In DNA, the CDR3 is TGCAGTGCTAGAGTAGGGGGCGACGAGCAGTACTTC. This gives the protein CSARVGGDEQYF.

With respect to this clonotype: One junction end disagrees with the germline gene, perhaps due to a read error. The genes are TRBV7-2 and TRBJ2-3; 9 positions agree with TRBD2. Germline V CDR1 and CDR2: SGHTA, FQGNSA. The CDR3 totals 16 residues. The DNA for the CDR3 is TGTGCCGGCAGCCCTCAACTAGCGGGCAGGACAGATACGCAGTATTTT. Its translation is CAGSPQLAGRTDTQYF.

The genes are TRBV7-6 and TRBJ2-7, with 14 bases matching TRBD2. CDR3 size: 16 residues. Germline lookup yields CDR1 SGHVS and CDR2 FNYEAQ. The V gene end was trimmed by 5 bases and the J gene end by 3 bases; junction bases not matched to a gene: 6. The CDR3 sequence: CASSNLGTSGSYEQYF. CDR3 DNA sequence: TGTGCCAGCAGCAATCTTGGGACTAGCGGGAGCTACGAGCAGTACTTC.

The V gene is TRBV9, the J gene TRBJ2-5; D may be TRBD2 (5 bases). The DNA end is a closer match to TRBJ2-7, so the J assignment may be wrong. CDR1 and CDR2 (germline): SGDLS, YYNGEE. CDR3 length equals 13 residues. CDR3 nucleotides: TGTGCCAGCAGCGTAGCGGACTGGGACGAGCAGTACTTC. It encodes CASSVADWDEQYF.

This clonotype came up many times. J is TRBJ1-3 and V is TRBV2, with D tentatively TRBD1 (5 bases). V was clipped by 3 bases and J by 3 bases, with 9 bases between them. Germline V gives CDR1 SNHLY, CDR2 FYNNEI. This CDR3 comprises 14 residues. The CDR3 spells CASSELGVGNTIYF. The CDR3 nucleotides read TGTGCCAGCAGTGAGCTAGGGGTTGGAAACACCATATATTTT.

This clonotype has a count of ten or more. J is TRBJ1-2 and V is TRBV6-6; a weak D match, TRBD1 (6 bases). The ends were cut back, 5 bases at V and 7 bases at J, with 14 bases in the middle. This CDR3 region has 13 residues. Germline assignment: CDR1 MNHNY and CDR2 SVGAGI (reference sequence). This chain's CDR3 is CASSQQGRSGYTF. The CDR3 DNA is TGTGCCAGCAGTCAACAGGGTAGGAGTGGCTACACCTTC.

This clonotype has more than one count but fewer than ten. J is TRBJ1-1 and V is TRBV5-1; no clear D. CDR1 is SGHRS and CDR2 is YFSETQ in the germline V gene. The CDR3 contains 14 residues. V dropped 5 bases and J dropped 2 bases, with 13 bases sitting between them. The CDR3 coding sequence is TGCGCCAGCAGACGCGGACGGAGAAACACTGAAGCTTTCTTT. This gives the protein CASRRGRRNTEAFF.

The V and J genes are TRBV7-2 and TRBJ2-5; 14 nucleotides agree with TRBD2. Trimming took 3 bases from V and 5 from J; bases not matched to a gene: 8. CDR1 and CDR2 from the germline V gene are SGHTA and FQGNSA. CDR3 length equals 17 residues. CDR3 coding DNA: TGTGCCAGCAGCTTCCAGACTAGCGGGAGGGCCCAGGAGACCCAGTACTTC. Protein: CASSFQTSGRAQETQYF.

The chain recombines TRBV7-9 with TRBJ1-2; tentative D call: TRBD1 (5 bases). This CDR3 has 13 amino acids. CDR1 and CDR2 (germline): SEHNR, FQNEAQ (reference sequence). Trimming cost V 7 bases and J 6 bases, with 15 bases left between them. The CDR3 here is CASTPRGLDGYTF. CDR3 bases: TGTGCCAGCACCCCTAGGGGTTTGGATGGCTACACCTTC.

The chain uses TRBV2 and TRBJ1-1, with D tentatively TRBD1 (6 bases). The CDR3 is 10 amino acids. Germline V gene lookup returns CDR1 SNHLY and CDR2 FYNNEI. The V end was cut by 10 bases, the J end by 8 bases, with 11 bases between. In DNA, the CDR3 is TGTGCCACCAGGGGAAAAGAAGCTTTCTTT. Translated, it gives CATRGKEAFF.

This clonotype was detected many times. J is TRBJ1-2 and V is TRBV7-9, with D hard to call. Trimming took off 2 bases at V and 8 bases at J, with 9 bases between the two ends. Germline assignment: CDR1 SEHNR and CDR2 FQNEAQ (reference sequence). The CDR3 extends over 12 amino acids. The CDR3 DNA is TGTGCCAGCAGCTTAAGCAGAGACGGCTACACCTTC. Amino acids: CASSLSRDGYTF.

V usage is TRBV24-1 and J usage is TRBJ2-5; TRBD1 agrees at 7 bases. The CDR3 is made up of 15 amino acids. Trimming cost V 2 bases and J 2 bases; bases outside gene matches: 4. The V gene's germline CDR1 is KGHDR and CDR2 SFDVKD. This CDR3 reads CATSDSTGDQETQYF. CDR3 bases: TGTGCCACCAGTGATTCCACAGGGGATCAAGAGACCCAGTACTTC.

This clonotype was observed a few times. The chain links TRBV29-1 to TRBJ2-7; 12 bases align to TRBD2. The CDR3 length is 15 residues. Germline V gene data show CDR1 as SQVTM and CDR2 as ANQGSEA. V shed 0 bases, J shed 3 bases, and the junction held 3 bases outside the gene matches. The chain's CDR3 is CSVEDRLAGDYEQYF. The CDR3 region has the DNA TGCAGCGTTGAAGACCGACTAGCGGGAGACTACGAGCAGTACTTC.

V gene TRBV25-1 combines with J gene TRBJ1-2, with 9 bases lining up with TRBD1. The CDR3 is 16 amino acids. The germline V gene has CDR1 MGHDK and CDR2 SYGVNS. Trimming removed 6 bases from V and 4 bases from J; junction bases left unmatched: 12. CDR3 DNA sequence: TGTGCCAGCAGCGTTGACCGACAGGGGGAAGGCTATGGCTACACCTTC. Its translation is CASSVDRQGEGYGYTF.

V gene TRBV6-6 combines with J gene TRBJ1-1, with 8 bases that match TRBD1. With 7 bases clipped from V and 5 bases from J, the junction kept 12 bases outside the gene matches. This CDR3 has 15 amino acids. CDR1 and CDR2 (germline): MNHNY, SVGAGI (reference sequence). CDR3 amino acids: CASTADRGSSTEAFF. In nucleotides, the CDR3 is TGTGCCAGCACCGCAGACAGGGGAAGTTCTACTGAAGCTTTCTTT.

The rearrangement joins TRBV25-1 to TRBJ1-4, with 7 bases that match TRBD1. With V trimmed by 4 bases and J by 8 bases, 7 bases remained unmatched. This CDR3 comprises 14 residues. CDR1 MGHDK and CDR2 SYGVNS come from the germline V gene. CDR3 sequence: CASSAETGMEKLFF. CDR3 nucleotide sequence: TGTGCCAGCAGTGCCGAGACAGGGATGGAAAAACTGTTTTTT.

This clonotype was counted at least ten times. The gene calls are TRBV2 and TRBJ2-2, with 8 nucleotides matching TRBD2. V dropped 3 bases and J dropped 4; count of bases not matched to a gene: 4. Germline V CDR1 and CDR2: SNHLY, FYNNEI. This CDR3 contains 15 residues. CDR3 residues: CASSDSTSGTGELFF. DNA for the CDR3: TGTGCCAGCAGTGACAGCACTAGCGGCACCGGGGAGCTGTTTTTT.

The CDR3 nucleotides read TGTGCCAGCAGCCCCCAAAGGGCCGCCCCCTGGGAGCAGTACTTC. The encoded protein is CASSPQRAAPWEQYF. The V and J genes are TRBV7-9 and TRBJ2-7; D is uncertain. Germline assignment: CDR1 SEHNR and CDR2 FQNEAQ (reference sequence). The ends were cut back, 5 bases at V and 7 bases at J, with 21 bases in the middle. This CDR3 comprises 15 residues.

This clonotype was seen repeatedly, ten times or more. The V and J genes are TRBV24-1 and TRBJ1-1; a weak D match, TRBD1 (6 bases). The CDR3 spans 13 residues. Germline CDR1 and CDR2: KGHDR and SFDVKD. Trimming removed 4 bases from V and 10 bases from J, with 15 bases in between. CDR3: CATSEGTPFGAFF. CDR3 nucleotides: TGTGCCACCAGTGAAGGGACACCTTTTGGAGCTTTCTTT.

As concerns this clonotype: One end of the junction fails to match germline, which may point to a read error. The rearrangement joins TRBV25-1 to TRBJ1-1; the D is unclear. Germline-derived CDR1 and CDR2 are MGHDK and SYGVNS. This CDR3 is built from 11 residues. The CDR3: CTSSPHSEAFF. In DNA, the CDR3 is TGTACCAGCTCACCACACTCTGAAGCTTTCTTT.

This chain uses TRBV19 with TRBJ1-3; no definite D call. V dropped 3 bases and J dropped 0 bases, with 12 bases sitting between them. In germline, CDR1 is LNHDA, CDR2 SQIVND (reference sequence). The CDR3 sequence is 16 residues long. CDR3 sequence (DNA): TGTGCCAGTAGTATCCAGCCCGTTTACTCTGGAAACACCATATATTTT. It specifies CASSIQPVYSGNTIYF. The variable domain in full, completed from reference TRBV19 and TRBJ1-3, reads DGGITQSPKYLFRKEGQNVTLSCEQNLNHDAMYWYRQDPGQGLRLIYYSQIVNDFQKGDIAEGYSVSREKKESFPLTVTSAQKNPTAFYLCASSIQPVYSGNTIYFGEGSWLTVV.

The chain has TRBV6-5 and TRBJ2-5; a weak D match, TRBD2 (5 bases). Trimming cost V 0 bases and J 2 bases, with 7 bases left between them. CDR1 is MNHEY and CDR2 is SVGAGI in the germline V gene. The CDR3 length is 14 residues. CDR3 DNA sequence: TGTGCCAGCAGTTACTCGCGGGCGCAAGAGACCCAGTACTTC. Translating gives CASSYSRAQETQYF.

The CDR3 DNA sequence: TGCAGTGCTAGAGATCCAGCGGGAGTAGAGACCCAGTACTTC. Translating gives CSARDPAGVETQYF. V is TRBV20-1 and J is TRBJ2-5; 8 bases agree with TRBD2. CDR1 and CDR2 from the germline V gene are DFQATT and SNEGSKA (reference sequence). CDR3 length: 14 residues. V shed 0 bases, J shed 4 bases, and the junction held 4 bases outside the gene matches.

There are many counts of this clonotype. The gene calls are TRBV10-3 and TRBJ1-2, with D possibly being TRBD1 (6 bases). The CDR3 consists of 12 residues. Germline V lookup: CDR1 ENHRY, CDR2 SYGVKD. V was clipped by 9 bases and J by 4 bases, with 12 bases between them. Here the CDR3 reads CAIQGLSYGYTF. The CDR3, as DNA: TGTGCCATTCAGGGGTTGTCCTATGGCTACACCTTC.

The genes are TRBV19 and TRBJ2-2; possible D gene TRBD1, 5 bases. Per germline, CDR1 LNHDA and CDR2 SQIVND (reference sequence). The CDR3 length is 12 residues. Trimming removed 2 bases from V and 8 bases from J, with 6 bases in between. The CDR3 reads CASSIQGGELFF. CDR3 DNA sequence: TGTGCCAGTAGTATACAGGGTGGGGAGCTGTTTTTT.

The chain uses TRBV5-1 and TRBJ2-5; no clear D gene. This CDR3 is 14 amino acids long. V was clipped by 0 bases and J by 3 bases, with 9 bases between them. Germline values: CDR1 SGHRS, CDR2 YFSETQ. The CDR3 bases are TGCGCCAGCAGCTTGGTTCCTGGGGAAGAGACCCAGTACTTC. This sequence encodes CASSLVPGEETQYF.

A remark on this clonotype: At one boundary the junction diverges from the germline segment, which might be a read error. The gene calls are TRBV19 and TRBJ1-1; D remains ambiguous. Germline V gene data show CDR1 as LNHDA and CDR2 as SQIVND (reference sequence). This CDR3 is built from 13 residues. The DNA of the CDR3 is TGTGACAGTTATAGAGGGATGAACACTGAAGCTTTCTTT. This translates into CDSYRGMNTEAFF. The whole variable domain, remainder taken from reference TRBV19 and TRBJ1-1, is DGGITQSPKYLFRKEGQNVTLSCEQNLNHDAMYWYRQDPGQGLRLIYYSQIVNDFQKGDIAEGYSVSREKKESFPLTVTSAQKNPTAFYLCDSYRGMNTEAFFGQGTRLTVV.

CDR3 sequence reads: CSLGLRDTEAFF. CDR3 nucleotide sequence: TGCAGCTTAGGTCTTAGGGACACTGAAGCTTTCTTT. The chain couples TRBV29-1 to TRBJ1-1, with D unresolved. V was shortened by 8 bases and J by 3 bases, with 13 bases between the two germline ends. This CDR3 spans 12 amino acids. Germline assignment: CDR1 SQVTM and CDR2 ANQGSEA.

The chain has TRBV10-3 and TRBJ2-2, with a possible D match to TRBD1 (6 bases). Trimming removed 6 bases at V and 2 bases at J, with 16 bases between. Germline-derived CDR1 and CDR2 are ENHRY and SYGVKD. The CDR3 loop spans 16 amino acids. CDR3 coding DNA: TGTGCCATCAGCTACCCGACAGGACCCAACACCGGGGAGCTGTTTTTT. Its translation: CAISYPTGPNTGELFF.